This T cell receptor (beta chain) was identified in a study of T-cell memory formation after mild COVID-19. Study-level background: TCR clustering was largely donor specific. The study's findings and limits: Most CD4+ clones that shrank were in CM and EM, while CD8+ ones turned up in EMRA. Several responding clones turned up in pre-infection memory, indicating that cross-reactive memory may have taken part.

Barcoded TCR alpha and TCR beta cDNA libraries with UMIs came from 5'RACE using constant-segment primers. TCRdb independently ran MiXCR on the 5' RACE reads; one entry per CDR3 protein. The table shows around 530,000 distinct CDR3 sequences, with roughly 20% occurring only once. V lost 4 bases and J lost 7; bases outside the gene matches: 13. The CDR3 spans 17 residues. Germline CDR1 and CDR2: MGHRA and YSYEKL. In the case of this clonotype: The target antigen is unknown.

The source of this sequence is an adult woman who had mild COVID-19 (a few samples of this study predate the infection). Cell type and time point are not known. V usage is TRBV4-1 and J usage is TRBJ2-1, with 10 positions matching TRBD1. Material for sequencing was PBMCs or a T cell subset sorted from them (not recorded which). The DNA of the CDR3 is TGCGCCAGCAGCCCCGGACGGCTTCGGACAGGGGGAAATGAGCAGTTCTTC. Protein: CASSPGRLRTGGNEQFF.